The entry that follows covers one T cell receptor beta chain sequence. Its antigen is not known. These data originate in a study of cytomegalovirus exposure and HLA in healthy donors. The wider study: The early release's HLA-typed donors yielded 70 million to 85 million unique TCRs.

It was with 60 Vbeta and 13 Jbeta primers that the PCR ran. The method was immunoSEQ multiplex PCR; TCRdb's version includes in-frame clones alone and lacks a portion of them. The sample shows 90,000 to 120,000 clones, 73% of them seen only once. Germline lookup yields CDR1 SGHKS and CDR2 YYEKEE (reference sequence). V lost 2 bases to trimming and J lost 3 bases; unmatched junction nucleotides: 2. The CDR3 totals 15 residues. Overall study findings and caveats: Productive status was seen about 87% or about 30% of the time for most TCR beta V segments in an earlier analysis.

The chain joins TRBV5-5 to TRBJ2-7; TRBD2 agrees at 13 bases. The sample consisted of PBMCs. The sequence came from a man aged 30-40 years in good health and CMV-seronegative. This CDR3 is CASSFRTSGSYEQYF. CDR3 in DNA: TGTGCCAGCAGCTTCCGGACTAGCGGGAGCTACGAGCAGTACTTC. Filled out from reference TRBV5-5 and TRBJ2-7, the complete variable domain reads DAGVTQSPTHLIKTRGQQVTLRCSPISGHKSVSWYQQVLGQGPQFIFQYYEKEERGRGNFPDRFSARQFPNYSSELNVNALLLGDSALYLCASSFRTSGSYEQYFGPGTRLTVT.